What follows describes a single TCR beta chain. These data come from a study of blood T cell repertoires in COVID-19. Study at large: Samples representing acute and convalescent COVID-19 were sourced from the United States, Italy and Spain.

Produced via immunoSEQ multiplex PCR; TCRdb's table is partial and in-frame only. The sample lists under 40,000 clones, just over 85% occurring once. Germline V gene sequence: CDR1 SGHRS, CDR2 YFSETQ. This CDR3 has 16 amino acids. The V gene end was trimmed by 4 bases and the J gene end by 3 bases; junction bases not matched to a gene: 6. This TCR was sampled from a woman of 80 years or more with active or convalescent COVID-19. What was sequenced was peripheral blood. The chain recombines TRBV5-1 with TRBJ2-1, with TRBD2 identical over 11 bases. CDR3 coding DNA: TGCGCCAGCAGCCCGGGGGGGACTAGCGGCTACAATGAGCAGTTCTTC. As protein: CASSPGGTSGYNEQFF. The complete variable domain, with remaining parts taken from reference TRBV5-1 and TRBJ2-1, reads KAGVTQTPRYLIKTRGQQVTLSCSPISGHRSVSWYQQTPGQGLQFLFEYFSETQRNKGNFPGRFSGRQFSNSRSEMNVSTLELGDSALYLCASSPGGTSGYNEQFFGPGTRLTVL.